Listed below are T cell receptor beta chains from one sample, sequenced in a study of blood T cell repertoires in COVID-19. The table came from immunoSEQ multiplex PCR; TCRdb's copy has only in-frame clones and leaves some out. Of 200,000 to 250,000 clones detected, approximately 78% appear once; the ten largest clones hold roughly 5.5%. The specimen sequenced was peripheral blood. All receptors derive from a woman aged 70 to 79 with COVID-19, enrolled during active disease. Each CDR3 is given with its conserved first and last residue.

J gene: TRBJ2-1
V gene: TRBV24-1
CDR3 protein: CATSDFGTSGRYSYNEQFF

J gene: TRBJ2-3
V gene: TRBV4-3
CDR3 protein: CASSQAYPRADTQYF

J gene: TRBJ1-5
V gene: TRBV12-3/TRBV12-4
CDR3 protein: CASSFGLNQPQHF

J gene: TRBJ2-2
V gene: TRBV19
CDR3 protein: CATRALAGTGELFF

J gene: TRBJ2-7
V gene: TRBV5-1
CDR3 protein: CASSQEGQGAYEQYF

J gene: TRBJ2-7
V gene: TRBV30
CDR3 protein: CAWSVYSGRAYEQYF

J gene: TRBJ1-4
V gene: TRBV5-1
CDR3 protein: CASSPGQGTEKLFF

J gene: TRBJ1-4
V gene: TRBV30
CDR3 protein: CAWSVPSRGPNEKLFF

J gene: TRBJ1-2
V gene: TRBV27
CDR3 protein: CASRPTGGNGYTF

J gene: TRBJ1-6
V gene: TRBV21-1
CDR3 protein: CASRAGTGTSPLHF

J gene: TRBJ2-7
V gene: TRBV18
CDR3 protein: CASSPYTSGSGGEQYF

J gene: TRBJ1-1
V gene: TRBV7-9
CDR3 protein: CASSRTGNTEAFF

J gene: TRBJ2-2
V gene: TRBV9
CDR3 protein: CASSATSGSVNTGELFF

J gene: TRBJ1-4
V gene: TRBV9
CDR3 protein: CASSVGGRTGYEKLFF

J gene: TRBJ2-1
V gene: TRBV11-3
CDR3 protein: CASSKLAGGFEQFF

J gene: TRBJ2-7
V gene: TRBV29-1
CDR3 protein: CSVTGGPSSYEQYF

J gene: TRBJ1-1
V gene: TRBV12-3/TRBV12-4
CDR3 protein: CASSPGGTEAFF

J gene: TRBJ1-6
V gene: TRBV7-8
CDR3 protein: CASSLGRVGHSPLHF

J gene: TRBJ2-7
V gene: TRBV9
CDR3 protein: CASSAQGGEQYF

J gene: TRBJ1-1
V gene: TRBV5-5
CDR3 protein: CASSLRVNTEAFF

J gene: TRBJ1-2
V gene: TRBV24-1
CDR3 protein: CATSDPGQGRGGYTF

J gene: TRBJ1-6
V gene: TRBV27
CDR3 protein: CASSPLGQGAGNSPLHF

J gene: TRBJ2-2
V gene: TRBV5-8
CDR3 protein: CASSPRGFRYANTGELFF